The rows below give T cell receptor beta chains drawn from one sample of a study of T cell responses to AZD1222 COVID-19 vaccine. TCRdb's table, derived via immunoSEQ multiplex PCR, lists solely in-frame clones and lacks some. The sample contains some 150,000 clones, about nine tenths of which appear only once. The material was peripheral blood, obtained on day 0 of AZD1222 vaccination. The source is an adult in good health. Each CDR3 is given with its conserved first and last residue. The D gene is left open where the match is weak. Clone size is stated in some rows and not others, as once, few, many or a class when expanded.

V,J,size,D,CDR3
TRBV5-6,TRBJ1-3,.,.,CASSPDYSGNTIYF
TRBV4-3,TRBJ2-7,.,.,CASSQEFRTMTYEQYF
TRBV20-1,TRBJ1-3,.,.,CSASWQGHRNTIYF
TRBV3-1/TRBV3-2,TRBJ2-4,.,TRBD2,CASSRAGTSSNIQYF
TRBV29-1,TRBJ1-2,.,.,CSVEGTEGYGYTF
TRBV29-1,TRBJ2-7,.,.,CSARDGRSYEQYF
TRBV5-4,TRBJ1-4,.,.,CASSLQGANEKLFF
TRBV27,TRBJ2-7,.,.,CASSLSGLSSEQYF
TRBV6-5,TRBJ1-1,.,.,CASRYQGTEAFF
TRBV15,TRBJ1-2,.,.,CATSRESTTNYGYTF
TRBV19,TRBJ1-1,once,.,CASSQFREEAFF
TRBV29-1,TRBJ2-3,.,TRBD1,CSVTGTGAWDTQYF
TRBV5-1,TRBJ2-3,.,TRBD2,CASSWGTSGASTDTQYF
TRBV4-2,TRBJ2-2,.,.,CASSQVGGATGELFF
TRBV21-1,TRBJ2-1,.,.,CASSKGGGSGNEQFF
TRBV4-2,TRBJ1-2,.,.,CASSQGGSDGYTF
TRBV7-3,TRBJ2-3,.,TRBD1,CASSLKAAGGKIEADTQYF
TRBV6-5,TRBJ1-4,.,TRBD1,CASSSWTGGTRAKLFF
TRBV24-1,TRBJ1-2,once,.,CATSAAHRDPQRGGYTF
TRBV30,TRBJ1-5,.,.,CAVSHSAEGQPQHF
TRBV7-9,TRBJ1-1,.,.,CASSLAGDRAFF
TRBV27,TRBJ2-7,.,.,CASSVERVSREQYF
TRBV7-6,TRBJ2-1,.,TRBD2,CASSLVPSTSGGYNEQFF
TRBV12-5,TRBJ1-1,.,TRBD1,CASGGSTGASEAFF
TRBV19,TRBJ1-4,.,.,CASRTQGSGEKLFF
TRBV28,TRBJ1-2,.,TRBD1,CASLSGQGFSYGYTF
TRBV5-6,TRBJ1-1,.,.,CASSLRLMNTEAFF
TRBV27,TRBJ2-7,once,.,CASSFKAGTYEQYF
TRBV2,TRBJ2-7,.,.,CASSLPSYEQYF
TRBV5-1,TRBJ2-7,.,.,CASSWDDRYEQYF
TRBV18,TRBJ2-5,.,.,CASSPAAETQYF
TRBV15,TRBJ1-1,.,.,CATSRVRHSSGTEAFF
TRBV5-1,TRBJ1-1,.,TRBD1,CASLPGQGQMNTEAFF
TRBV4-1,TRBJ2-1,.,TRBD1,CASTSGQGFNEQFF
TRBV29-1,TRBJ2-7,.,.,CSGGTAEGYEQYF
TRBV6-2/TRBV6-3,TRBJ2-1,.,TRBD2,CASSYPLGLAGGQSSYNEQFF
TRBV5-1,TRBJ1-4,.,.,CASSLGWENEKLFF
TRBV5-6,TRBJ1-2,.,.,CASSLDQANYGYTF
TRBV7-9,TRBJ1-1,.,.,CASSPFRRGNTEAFF
TRBV9,TRBJ1-1,.,.,CASSVTPANVGGIAEAFF
TRBV3-1/TRBV3-2,TRBJ1-2,once,.,CASSRRGGGYTF
TRBV7-9,TRBJ1-2,.,.,CASSSDLYGYTF